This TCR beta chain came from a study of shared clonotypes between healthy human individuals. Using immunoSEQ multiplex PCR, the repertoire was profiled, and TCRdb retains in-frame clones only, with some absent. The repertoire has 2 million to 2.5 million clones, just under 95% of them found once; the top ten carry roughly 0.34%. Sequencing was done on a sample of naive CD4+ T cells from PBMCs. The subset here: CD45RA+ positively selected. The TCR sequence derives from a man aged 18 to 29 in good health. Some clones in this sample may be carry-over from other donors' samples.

CDR3 DNA: TGTGCCAGTAGTATAGTACGCGGGAGCCCCTACGAGCAGTACTTC. Protein sequence: CASSIVRGSPYEQYF. The chain carries TRBV19 and TRBJ2-7; the match to TRBD2 covers 7 bases. CDR3 length: 15 residues. The germline V gene encodes CDR1 LNHDA and CDR2 SQIVND (reference sequence). With 1 base clipped from V and 2 bases from J, the junction kept 5 bases outside the gene matches.